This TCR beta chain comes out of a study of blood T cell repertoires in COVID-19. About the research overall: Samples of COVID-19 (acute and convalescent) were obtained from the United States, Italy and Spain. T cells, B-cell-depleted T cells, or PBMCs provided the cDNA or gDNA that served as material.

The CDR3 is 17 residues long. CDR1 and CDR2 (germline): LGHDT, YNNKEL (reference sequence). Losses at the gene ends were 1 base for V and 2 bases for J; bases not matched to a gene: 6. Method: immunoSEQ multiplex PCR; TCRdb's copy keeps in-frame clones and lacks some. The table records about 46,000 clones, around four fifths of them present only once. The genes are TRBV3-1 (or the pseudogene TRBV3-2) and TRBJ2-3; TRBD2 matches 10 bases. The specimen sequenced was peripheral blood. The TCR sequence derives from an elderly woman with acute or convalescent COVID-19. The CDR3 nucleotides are TGTGCCAGCAGCCAAGTTCCCAGCGGGGGGGCCACAGATACGCAGTATTTT. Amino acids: CASSQVPSGGATDTQYF.